Sequencing of this T cell receptor (beta chain) was carried out in a study of read filtering for tumor transcriptome and immune sequencing. Germline V gives CDR1 MDHEN, CDR2 SYDVKM. V dropped 1 base and J dropped 3 bases, with 13 bases sitting between them. CDR3 size: 16 residues. This clonotype was seen at least ten times. Molecular barcoded adaptors covering alpha/delta and beta/gamma chains were used on approximately 440 ng RNA. TCRdb reprocessed the reads via MiXCR and lists one record per CDR3 protein. This repertoire shows roughly 46,000 distinct CDR3 sequences, approximately 12% found once; its top ten account for roughly 14%.

This clonotype was obtained from a donor at least 40 years old with multiple myeloma. The sequenced sample was a population of CD138-negative cells sorted from bone marrow. The chain joins TRBV28 to TRBJ1-3, with a tentative D call TRBD1 (6 bases). The DNA of the CDR3 is TGTGCCAGCAGTTTATATGGGGGGCTGGGTGGAAACACCATATATTTT. Translating gives CASSLYGGLGGNTIYF.